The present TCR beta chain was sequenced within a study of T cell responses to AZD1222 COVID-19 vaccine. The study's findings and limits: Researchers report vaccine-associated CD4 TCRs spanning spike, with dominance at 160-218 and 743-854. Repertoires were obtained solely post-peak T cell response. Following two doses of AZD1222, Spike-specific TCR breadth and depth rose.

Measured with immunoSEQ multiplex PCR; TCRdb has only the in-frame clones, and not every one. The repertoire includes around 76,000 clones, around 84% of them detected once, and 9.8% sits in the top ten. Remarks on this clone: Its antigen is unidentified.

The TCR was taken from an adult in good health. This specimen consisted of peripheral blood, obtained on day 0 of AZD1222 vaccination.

The CDR3 protein is CASSLGRFSGNTIYF. The CDR3 bases are TGCGCCAGCAGCTTGGGAAGGTTTTCTGGAAACACCATATATTTT. The chain uses TRBV5-1 and TRBJ1-3; D uncertain. This CDR3 has 15 residues. Germline V gene sequence: CDR1 SGHRS, CDR2 YFSETQ. V was trimmed by 0 bases and J by 1 base, leaving 8 bases between them.